These 26 T cell receptor beta chains share one sample of origin, sequenced in a study of CD8+ T cells in alopecia areata. The treatment: oral pan-JAK inhibitor, 5-10 mg twice daily. Sequencing templates came from extracted RNA that was reverse transcribed into cDNA. Libraries were prepared by immunoSEQ multiplex PCR; TCRdb keeps only in-frame clonotypes and omits some of them. The sample records some 150,000 clones, roughly 58% being singletons. The source material was CD4+ T cells sorted from blood, sampled between weeks 55 and 65, from a patient treated with tofacitinib. The receptor set was obtained from a human donor with alopecia areata.

The genes are TRBV30 and TRBJ1-6, with TRBD1 as a possible D gene (6 bases). Germline-derived CDR1 and CDR2 are GTSNPN and SVGIG (reference sequence). This CDR3 region has 13 residues. V gave up 0 bases and J gave up 10 bases, with 10 bases separating them. Here the CDR3 reads CAWSVQGASPLHF. The CDR3 region has the DNA TGTGCCTGGAGTGTACAGGGTGCATCACCCCTCCACTTT.

This sequence joins TRBV19 and TRBJ1-5; D not resolved. The CDR3 sequence is 13 residues long. Germline V gives CDR1 LNHDA, CDR2 SQIVND (reference sequence). V gave up 6 bases and J gave up 3 bases, with 9 bases separating them. The CDR3 coding sequence is TGTGCCAGTAGACGACAAGTCAATCAGCCCCAGCATTTT. This gives the protein CASRRQVNQPQHF.

There are a few counts of this clone. The rearrangement joins TRBV7-9 to TRBJ1-6; perhaps TRBD1 as D (5 bases). Trimming removed 0 bases at V and 9 bases at J, with 15 bases between. The CDR3 runs 16 residues. CDR1 is SEHNR, CDR2 FQNEAQ, per germline (reference sequence). The CDR3 coding sequence is TGTGCCAGCAGCTTAGCGCCGGCAGGGTCCGTTTCACCCCTCCACTTT. Protein product: CASSLAPAGSVSPLHF.

The rearrangement joins TRBV10-2 to TRBJ2-5, with D perhaps given as TRBD1 or TRBD2 (5 bases each). The V gene lost 2 bases and the J gene lost 0 bases, with 10 bases spanning the gap. Germline assignment: CDR1 WSHSY and CDR2 SAAADI. CDR3 length equals 15 residues. The CDR3 loop reads CASSERGLDQETQYF. The CDR3 DNA follows: TGCGCCAGCAGTGAGCGGGGCTTGGACCAAGAGACCCAGTACTTC.

Only one count was recorded for this clone. The chain carries TRBV5-1 and TRBJ2-7; D might be TRBD2 (5 bases). V was trimmed by 4 bases and J by 0 bases, leaving 11 bases between them. Germline lookup yields CDR1 SGHRS and CDR2 YFSETQ. The CDR3 spans 14 residues. The CDR3 DNA sequence: TGCGCCAGCAGCACATCGGGATACTCCTACGAGCAGTACTTC. Translated, it gives CASSTSGYSYEQYF.

This sequence joins TRBV19 and TRBJ1-4; 9 nucleotides agree with TRBD1. This CDR3 contains 16 residues. Per germline, CDR1 LNHDA and CDR2 SQIVND (reference sequence). V was clipped by 5 bases and J by 5 bases; unmatched bases: 9. The CDR3 is CASSHWRQGVNEKLFF. The CDR3 region has the DNA TGTGCCAGTAGTCACTGGAGACAGGGGGTGAATGAAAAACTGTTTTTT.

This chain uses TRBV4-2 with TRBJ2-7; no firm D call. The CDR3 has 13 residues. V lost 0 bases and J 7 bases, leaving 10 bases between the germline ends. CDR1 and CDR2 from the germline V gene are LGHNA and YNFKEQ. The CDR3 loop is CASSQELLREQYF. The CDR3 DNA follows: TGTGCCAGCAGCCAAGAGCTCCTACGGGAGCAGTACTTC.

In this sample, this clone turned up a few times. V usage is TRBV29-1 and J usage is TRBJ1-2, with D unresolved. CDR1 and CDR2 (germline): SQVTM, ANQGSEA. The CDR3 has 12 amino acids. Trimming took 0 bases from V and 5 from J, leaving 7 bases between them. This CDR3 reads CSVEDYPYGYTF. CDR3 DNA sequence: TGCAGCGTTGAAGATTATCCATATGGCTACACCTTC. The entire variable domain, with the rest obtained from reference TRBV29-1 and TRBJ1-2, is as follows: SAVISQKPSRDICQRGTSLTIQCQVDSQVTMMFWYRQQPGQSLTLIATANQGSEATYESGFVIDKFPISRPNLTFSTLTVSNMSPEDSSIYLCSVEDYPYGYTFGSGTRLTVV.

This chain uses TRBV5-6 with TRBJ2-2, with D possibly being TRBD1 (6 bases). The germline V gene has CDR1 SGHDT and CDR2 YYEEEE. The CDR3 is 16 residues long. Trimming removed 5 bases at V and 3 bases at J, with 17 bases between. The CDR3 here is CASSRGGLEHTGELFF. The DNA for the CDR3 is TGTGCCAGCAGTCGAGGGGGTTTGGAACACACCGGGGAGCTGTTTTTT.

This clone was seen once. The genes are TRBV27 and TRBJ2-1; D may be TRBD2 (6 bases). The CDR3 runs to 15 residues. Germline CDR1 reads MNHEY; CDR2 reads SMNVEV (reference sequence). Trimming took 6 bases from V and 1 from J, leaving 13 bases between them. The CDR3 nucleotides read TGTGCCAGCAGACCAACAGGAGGGTCCTACAATGAGCAGTTCTTC. Translated: CASRPTGGSYNEQFF.

This clone was seen only once. The V call is TRBV9, the J call TRBJ2-3, with 8 bases lining up with TRBD1. The germline CDR1 and CDR2 sequences are SGDLS and YYNGEE. V was clipped by 0 bases and J by 2 bases; unmatched bases: 11. This CDR3 has 18 residues. CDR3 region: CASSVGTVWDRYTDTQYF. The CDR3 nucleotides read TGTGCCAGCAGCGTAGGGACTGTGTGGGACAGGTACACAGATACGCAGTATTTT. Based on the CDR3 plus reference TRBV9 and TRBJ2-3, the full variable domain is DSGVTQTPKHLITATGQRVTLRCSPRSGDLSVYWYQQSLDQGLQFLIQYYNGEERAKGNILERFSAQQFPDLHSELNLSSLELGDSALYFCASSVGTVWDRYTDTQYFGPGTRLTVL.

With regard to this clone: Additional DNA sequences in this sample encode the identical CDR3. J is TRBJ2-2 and V is TRBV7-2; D unresolved. The germline CDR1 and CDR2 sequences are SGHTA and FQGNSA. CDR3 length equals 12 residues. V lost 4 bases and J lost 3, with 3 bases in between. CDR3 nucleotides: TGTGCCAGCAGCTCGGACACCGGGGAGCTGTTTTTT. This sequence encodes CASSSDTGELFF.

The chain is built from TRBV6-5 and TRBJ1-4; 10 nucleotides line up with TRBD1. The germline V gene encodes CDR1 MNHEY and CDR2 SVGAGI. The CDR3 is 15 amino acids. Trimming took 6 bases from V and 4 from J; bases not matched to a gene: 5. This CDR3 reads CASRPWDRGNEKLFF. In DNA form, the CDR3 reads TGTGCCAGCAGACCCTGGGACAGGGGTAATGAAAAACTGTTTTTT.

V is TRBV2 and J is TRBJ1-1; D is uncertain. The CDR3 totals 14 residues. The ends were cut back, 2 bases at V and 1 base at J, with 8 bases in the middle. Germline-derived CDR1 and CDR2 are SNHLY and FYNNEI. In DNA, the CDR3 is TGTGCCAGCAGTGAACGCCCCCAGAACACTGAAGCTTTCTTT. Translating it yields CASSERPQNTEAFF.

The chain uses TRBV2 and TRBJ2-3; the match to TRBD2 covers 8 bases. The germline gives CDR1 SNHLY, CDR2 FYNNEI. The CDR3 is 14 residues long. V lost 7 bases, J lost 4 bases, and 7 bases stayed unmatched. In DNA form, the CDR3 reads TGTGCCAGCAACCAGCGGGGGCGCGCAGATACGCAGTATTTT. Amino acid sequence: CASNQRGRADTQYF.

A few counts support this clone. The chain carries TRBV7-2 and TRBJ1-5; D uncertain. The germline V gene encodes CDR1 SGHTA and CDR2 FQGNSA. Trimming took off 0 bases at V and 3 bases at J, with 9 bases between the two ends. The CDR3 sequence is 15 residues long. CDR3 loop: CASSLASQNNQPQHF. The CDR3 nucleotides are TGTGCCAGCAGCTTAGCTTCTCAGAACAATCAGCCCCAGCATTTT.

The chain recombines TRBV18 with TRBJ2-5; D uncertain. CDR3 length equals 14 residues. The V end lost 3 bases, the J end lost 1 base, and 9 bases lay between the germline ends. Germline V CDR1 and CDR2: KGHSH, LQKENI. The CDR3 DNA reads as TGTGCCAGCTCACCCTCTACTTCCCAAGAGACCCAGTACTTC. Protein: CASSPSTSQETQYF. The full variable domain, rest sourced from reference TRBV18 and TRBJ2-5, is NAGVMQNPRHLVRRRGQEARLRCSPMKGHSHVYWYRQLPEEGLKFMVYLQKENIIDESGMPKERFSAEFPKEGPSILRIQQVVRGDSAAYFCASSPSTSQETQYFGPGTRLLVL.

The chain joins TRBV5-1 to TRBJ2-2; D is unresolved. The CDR3 extends over 15 amino acids. Germline assignment: CDR1 SGHRS and CDR2 YFSETQ. Trimming took 3 bases from V and 6 from J, leaving 15 bases between them. DNA for the CDR3: TGCGCCAGCAGCTCCCTAACCTTAGGTCCCGGGGAGCTGTTTTTT. Translated: CASSSLTLGPGELFF.

The rearrangement links TRBV29-1 to TRBJ2-7; a possible D gene is TRBD1 (5 bases). Germline-derived CDR1 and CDR2 are SQVTM and ANQGSEA. V lost 5 bases and J lost 1, with 15 bases in between. This CDR3 has 14 amino acids. The CDR3 spells CSVSTQDKSYEQYF. The DNA of the CDR3 is TGCAGCGTTTCCACCCAGGACAAGTCCTACGAGCAGTACTTC.

The rearrangement joins TRBV9 to TRBJ2-3, with 8 bases fitting TRBD2. CDR3 size: 17 residues. Germline values: CDR1 SGDLS, CDR2 YYNGEE. After removal of 5 bases from V and 2 bases from J, the junction contained 13 bases not matched to a gene. CDR3 residues: CASSRFGNSGNTDTQYF. In nucleotides, the CDR3 is TGTGCCAGCAGTCGGTTCGGGAATAGCGGGAACACAGATACGCAGTATTTT.

The chain couples TRBV5-3 to TRBJ1-5; tentative D call: TRBD1 (5 bases). TRBV5-3 is designated an ORF whose function remains uncertain. The CDR3 totals 17 residues. Trimming cost V 0 bases and J 5 bases, with 18 bases left between them. CDR3 region: CARSLDLGTETYQPQHF. DNA for the CDR3: TGTGCCAGAAGCTTGGATCTCGGGACGGAAACTTATCAGCCCCAGCATTTT.

The rearrangement links TRBV7-2 to TRBJ1-2, with D uncertain. V dropped 2 bases and J dropped 2 bases, with 21 bases sitting between them. This CDR3 is built from 18 residues. Germline loops: CDR1 SGHTA, CDR2 FQGNSA. The CDR3 DNA follows: TGTGCCAGCAGCTTATCCCTGACAAGGAGAACTACCAACTATGGCTACACCTTC. Amino acids: CASSLSLTRRTTNYGYTF.

This rearrangement joins TRBV1 to TRBJ1-2; the table's D call of TRBD1 was not tested on the DNA. TRBV1 is recorded as a pseudogene. The CDR3 sequence is 18 residues long. The chain's CDR3 is CTSSQDLWWRGRNYGYTF. In DNA, the CDR3 is TGCACCAGCAGCCAAGATTTATGGTGGAGGGGGCGCAACTATGGCTACACCTTC.

The chain is built from TRBV6-5 and TRBJ1-2; 8 bases are a match to TRBD1. This CDR3 spans 15 amino acids. With 2 bases clipped from V and 8 bases from J, the junction kept 10 bases outside the gene matches. Looked up from germline, CDR1 is MNHEY and CDR2 is SVGAGI. As DNA, the CDR3 is TGTGCCAGCAGTTACCGCCCGGGACCAGGGGGCGGCTACACCTTC. This sequence encodes CASSYRPGPGGGYTF.

The chain recombines TRBV4-1 with TRBJ2-2, with D possibly matching TRBD1 (5 bases). The CDR3 runs to 18 residues. Trimming took 0 bases from V and 1 from J, leaving 15 bases between them. Germline V gene data show CDR1 as MGHRA and CDR2 as YSYEKL. Here the CDR3 DNA reads TGCGCCAGCAGCCAAGAGGGGCTAACCCGAAAGAACACCGGGGAGCTGTTTTTT. It translates to CASSQEGLTRKNTGELFF.

This clone has only a few counts. The V gene is TRBV19, the J gene TRBJ1-2; D not resolved. Germline CDR1 LNHDA, CDR2 SQIVND (reference sequence). This CDR3 comprises 12 residues. Deletions cut 9 bases from V and 0 bases from J, with 8 bases between. The CDR3 nucleotides are TGTGCCAGCAAGACAACTAACTATGGCTACACCTTC. Its protein product is CASKTTNYGYTF.